This T cell receptor beta chain emerged from a study of T-cell memory formation after mild COVID-19. Across the whole study: TCR clusters were mostly confined to one donor each. Study-wide results and limits: CD8+ contracting clones occupied EMRA, while CD4+ ones occupied mainly CM and EM. Memory cells collected pre-infection included some clones that later responded, suggesting cross-reactive memory joined.

TCRdb recomputed calls from the 5' RACE reads with MiXCR, one row per CDR3 protein. The top ten clones hold about 2% of a sample with around 140,000 distinct CDR3 sequences, around 21% of them seen once. For this clonotype: The antigen remains unidentified.

CDR1 and CDR2 (germline): LNHDA, SQIVND (reference sequence). With 1 base removed from V and 1 base from J, the gap between germline ends came to 14 bases. The CDR3 runs 16 residues. This clonotype originated in an adult woman who had mild COVID-19 (a few samples of this study predate the infection). Cell type and time point are not known. The rearrangement joins TRBV19 to TRBJ2-7, with D hard to call. Sequenced: PBMCs or a T cell subset sorted from them (not recorded which). CDR3 sequence (DNA): TGTGCCAGTAGTATAGCCCGAGGAAGCCGTTCCTACGAGCAGTACTTC. It is translated as CASSIARGSRSYEQYF.